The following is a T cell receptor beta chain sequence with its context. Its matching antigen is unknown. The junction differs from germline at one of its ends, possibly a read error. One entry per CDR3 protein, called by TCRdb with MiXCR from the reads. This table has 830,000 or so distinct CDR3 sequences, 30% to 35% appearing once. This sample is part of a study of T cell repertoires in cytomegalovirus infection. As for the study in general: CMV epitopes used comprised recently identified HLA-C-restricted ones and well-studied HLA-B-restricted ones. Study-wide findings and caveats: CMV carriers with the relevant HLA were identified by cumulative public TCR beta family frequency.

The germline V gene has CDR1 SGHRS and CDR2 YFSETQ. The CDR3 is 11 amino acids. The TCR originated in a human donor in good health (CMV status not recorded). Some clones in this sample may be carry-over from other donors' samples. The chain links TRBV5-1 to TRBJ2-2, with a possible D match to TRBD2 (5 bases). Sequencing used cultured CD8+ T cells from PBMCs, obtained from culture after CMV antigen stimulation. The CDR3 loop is CASSGSGKLFF. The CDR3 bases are TGCGCCAGCAGCGGTTCCGGGAAGCTGTTTTTT.